A selection of T cell receptor beta chains follows, all from one sample in a study of cytomegalovirus exposure and HLA in healthy donors. Only in-frame clones appear in the TCRdb table, and some are missing; sequencing was by immunoSEQ multiplex PCR. Of roughly 200,000 clones in the sample, around four fifths were seen once. The sequencing sample was made of PBMCs. Receptor source: a woman between 55 and 75 years old in good health and CMV-seropositive. Both conserved end residues are part of each CDR3. D genes are given only for firm matches. Some rows mark clone size as missing; the rest say once, few, many or name a class of expanded clone.

cdr3_aa cdr3_nt j_call d_call clone_size v_call
CASILRASSYNEQFF TGTGCCAGCATCTTGAGGGCCAGCTCCTACAATGAGCAGTTCTTC TRBJ2-1 . few TRBV7-2
CASSKEEGCEQYF TGTGCCAGCAGCAAAGAAGAGGGCTGCGAGCAGTACTTC TRBJ2-7 . . TRBV21-1
CASSGGQNIHGYTF TGTGCCAGCAGCGGGGGACAGAATATCCATGGCTACACCTTC TRBJ1-2 TRBD1 . TRBV28
CASSPIPGELFF TGTGCCAGCAGCCCTATCCCCGGGGAGCTGTTTTTT TRBJ2-2 . . TRBV7-2
CASSLEGSPLGEQYF TGCGCCAGCAGCTTGGAGGGGTCCCCTTTAGGCGAGCAGTACTTC TRBJ2-7 . . TRBV5-1
CAGGLAGGGTGELFF TGTGCCGGTGGACTAGCGGGAGGAGGAACCGGGGAGCTGTTTTTT TRBJ2-2 TRBD2 . TRBV7-6
CASRQSDSNQPQHF TGTGCCAGCCGACAGTCCGATAGCAATCAGCCCCAGCATTTT TRBJ1-5 . . TRBV7-2
CASSRAGGNEKLFF TGCGCCAGCAGCCGAGCTGGGGGCAATGAAAAACTGTTTTTT TRBJ1-4 . . TRBV5-1
CAWSISGSAEQYF TGTGCCTGGAGTATAAGCGGGAGTGCCGAGCAGTACTTC TRBJ2-7 TRBD2 . TRBV30
CASSLSYSVEQFF TGTGCCAGCAGCTTGTCCTACTCGGTGGAGCAGTTCTTC TRBJ2-1 . few TRBV5-4
CASRWTNRGSPLHF TGTGCCAGCAGGTGGACGAACAGGGGATCACCCCTCCACTTT TRBJ1-6 TRBD1 . TRBV2
CASSLDLAGGLGEQFF TGTGCCAGCAGTTTAGACCTAGCGGGGGGGCTGGGTGAGCAGTTCTTC TRBJ2-1 TRBD2 . TRBV6-5
CAWSGRDRSWPFF TGTGCCTGGAGTGGCCGGGACAGAAGCTGGCCGTTCTTC TRBJ2-1 TRBD1 . TRBV30
CATARRGLTADTQYF TGTGCCACAGCTCGTAGGGGGTTAACGGCAGATACGCAGTATTTT TRBJ2-3 . . TRBV28
CASSLQGGLRQPQHF TGTGCCAGCAGCCTACAGGGAGGGTTGAGGCAGCCCCAGCATTTT TRBJ1-5 . . TRBV2
CASSSRLGRVGELFF TGTGCCAGCAGCTCTCGACTAGGAAGGGTCGGGGAGCTGTTTTTT TRBJ2-2 . . TRBV7-3
CASSKQGGNSPLHF TGTGCCAGTAGCAAACAGGGCGGCAATTCACCCCTCCACTTT TRBJ1-6 . . TRBV19
CASSEGGGENTIYF TGTGCCAGCAGTGAGGGGGGAGGCGAAAACACCATATATTTT TRBJ1-3 . . TRBV6-1